This record concerns one T cell receptor (beta chain) sequence. The CDR3 sequence is 14 residues long. With 7 bases clipped from V and 9 bases from J, the junction kept 9 bases outside the gene matches. Germline V gene lookup returns CDR1 MNHEY and CDR2 SVGAGI. This specimen comes from a study of blood T cell repertoires in COVID-19. Across the study: Specimens from acute and convalescent COVID-19 originated in the United States, Italy and Spain. T cells, B-cell-depleted T cells, or PBMCs provided the cDNA or gDNA that served as material.

In the original processing: Amplification of reference gene primers was used by the study to estimate nucleated cell counts. The table came from immunoSEQ multiplex PCR; TCRdb's copy has only in-frame clones and leaves some out. V and J calls and clone size are given by that table; D and trimming were obtained from the DNA. This table has roughly 29,000 clones, about 90% appearing once. The sequence was obtained from a human donor in a cohort sampled during active COVID-19. Sequencing was carried out using peripheral blood. The V call is TRBV6-5, the J call TRBJ1-5; 10 nucleotides line up with TRBD1. This CDR3 is CASIKGQGTGPQHF. DNA of the CDR3: TGTGCCAGCATCAAGGGACAGGGGACTGGGCCCCAGCATTTT.